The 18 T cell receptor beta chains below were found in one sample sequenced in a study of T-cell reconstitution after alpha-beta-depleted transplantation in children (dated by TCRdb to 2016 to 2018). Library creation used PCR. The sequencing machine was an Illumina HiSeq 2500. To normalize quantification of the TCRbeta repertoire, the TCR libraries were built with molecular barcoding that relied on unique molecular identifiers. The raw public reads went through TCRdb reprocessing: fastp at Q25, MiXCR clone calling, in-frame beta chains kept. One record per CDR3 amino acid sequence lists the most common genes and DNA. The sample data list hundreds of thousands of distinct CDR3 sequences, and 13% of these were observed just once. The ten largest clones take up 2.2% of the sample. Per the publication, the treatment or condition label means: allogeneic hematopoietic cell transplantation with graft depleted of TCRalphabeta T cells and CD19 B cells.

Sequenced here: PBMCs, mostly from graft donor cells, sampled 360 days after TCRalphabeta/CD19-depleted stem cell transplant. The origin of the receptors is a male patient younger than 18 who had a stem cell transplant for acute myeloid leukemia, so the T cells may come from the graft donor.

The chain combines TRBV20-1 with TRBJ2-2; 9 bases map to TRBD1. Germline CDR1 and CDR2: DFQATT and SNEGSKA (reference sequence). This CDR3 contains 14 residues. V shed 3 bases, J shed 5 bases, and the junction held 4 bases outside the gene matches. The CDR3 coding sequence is TGCAGTGCTAGGTTACAGGGGGCTACCGGGGAGCTGTTTTTT. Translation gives CSARLQGATGELFF.

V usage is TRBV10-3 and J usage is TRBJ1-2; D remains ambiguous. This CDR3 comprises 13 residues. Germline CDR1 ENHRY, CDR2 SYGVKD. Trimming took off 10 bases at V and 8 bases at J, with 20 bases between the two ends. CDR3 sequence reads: CATGPFKLGGYTF. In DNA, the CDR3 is TGTGCCACCGGACCCTTTAAGCTAGGCGGCTACACCTTC.

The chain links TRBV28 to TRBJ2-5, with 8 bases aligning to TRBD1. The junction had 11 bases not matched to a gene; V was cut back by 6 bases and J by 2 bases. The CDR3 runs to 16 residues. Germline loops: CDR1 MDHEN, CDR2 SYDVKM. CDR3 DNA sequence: TGTGCCAGCAGCCCAATCCAGGACAGGGAACAAGAGACCCAGTACTTC. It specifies CASSPIQDREQETQYF. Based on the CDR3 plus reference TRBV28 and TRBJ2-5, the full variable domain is DVKVTQSSRYLVKRTGEKVFLECVQDMDHENMFWYRQDPGLGLRLIYFSYDVKMKEKGDIPEGYSVSREKKERFSLILESASTNQTSMYLCASSPIQDREQETQYFGPGTRLLVL.

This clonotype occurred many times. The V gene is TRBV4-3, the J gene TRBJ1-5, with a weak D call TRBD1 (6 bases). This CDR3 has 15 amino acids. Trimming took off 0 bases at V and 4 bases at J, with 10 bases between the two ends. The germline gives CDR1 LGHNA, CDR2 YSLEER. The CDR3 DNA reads TGCGCCAGCAGCCAAGACAGGGGAAGTAATCAGCCCCAGCATTTT. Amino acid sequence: CASSQDRGSNQPQHF.

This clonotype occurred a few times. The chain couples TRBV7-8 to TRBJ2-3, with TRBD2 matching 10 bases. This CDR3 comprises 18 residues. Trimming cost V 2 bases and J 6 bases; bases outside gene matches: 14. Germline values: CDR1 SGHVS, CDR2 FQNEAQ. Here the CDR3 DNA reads TGTGCCAGCAGCTTACTCGCTAGCGGGAGAATGAGGTGGGATACGCAGTATTTT. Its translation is CASSLLASGRMRWDTQYF.

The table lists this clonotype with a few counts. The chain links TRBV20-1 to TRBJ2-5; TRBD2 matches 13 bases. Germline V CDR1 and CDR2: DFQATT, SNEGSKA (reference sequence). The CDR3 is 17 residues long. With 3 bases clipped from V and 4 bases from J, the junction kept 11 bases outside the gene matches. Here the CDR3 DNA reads TGCAGTGCTAGTCCGGGGACTAGCGGGGTAGGACCAGAGACCCAGTACTTC. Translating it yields CSASPGTSGVGPETQYF.

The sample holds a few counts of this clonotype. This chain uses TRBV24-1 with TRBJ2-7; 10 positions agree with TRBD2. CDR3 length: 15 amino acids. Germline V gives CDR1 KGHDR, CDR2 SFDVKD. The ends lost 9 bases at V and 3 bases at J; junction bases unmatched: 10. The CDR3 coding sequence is TGTGCCACCGACCGGACTAGCGGAAAACTCTACGAGCAGTACTTC. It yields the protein CATDRTSGKLYEQYF.

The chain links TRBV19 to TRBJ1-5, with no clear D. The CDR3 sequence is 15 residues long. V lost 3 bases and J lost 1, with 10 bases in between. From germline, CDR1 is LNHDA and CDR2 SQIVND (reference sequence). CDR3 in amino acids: CASSMRGKSNQPQHF. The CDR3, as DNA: TGTGCCAGTAGTATGCGTGGGAAGAGCAATCAGCCCCAGCATTTT.

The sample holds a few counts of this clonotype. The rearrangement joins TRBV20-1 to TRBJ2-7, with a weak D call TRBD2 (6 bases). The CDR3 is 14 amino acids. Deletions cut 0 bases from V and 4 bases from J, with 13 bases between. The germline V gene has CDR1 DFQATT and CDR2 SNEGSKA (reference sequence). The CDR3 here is CSARDVRDPYEQYF. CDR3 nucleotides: TGCAGTGCTAGAGATGTGCGGGACCCGTACGAGCAGTACTTC.

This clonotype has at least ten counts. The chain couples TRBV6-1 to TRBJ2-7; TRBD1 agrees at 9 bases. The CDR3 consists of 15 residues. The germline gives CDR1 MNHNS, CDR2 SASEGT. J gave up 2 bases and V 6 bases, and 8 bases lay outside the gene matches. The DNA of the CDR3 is TGTGCCAGCAGAGATGGGACAGGGCCCCCCTACGAGCAGTACTTC. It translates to CASRDGTGPPYEQYF.

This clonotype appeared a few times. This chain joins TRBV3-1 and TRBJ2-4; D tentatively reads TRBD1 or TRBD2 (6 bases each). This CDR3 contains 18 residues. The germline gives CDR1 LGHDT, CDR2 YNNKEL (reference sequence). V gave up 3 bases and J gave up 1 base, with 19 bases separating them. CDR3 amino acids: CASSHYPGEVVAKNIQYF. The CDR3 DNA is TGTGCCAGCAGCCACTACCCAGGGGAGGTTGTGGCCAAAAACATTCAGTACTTC.

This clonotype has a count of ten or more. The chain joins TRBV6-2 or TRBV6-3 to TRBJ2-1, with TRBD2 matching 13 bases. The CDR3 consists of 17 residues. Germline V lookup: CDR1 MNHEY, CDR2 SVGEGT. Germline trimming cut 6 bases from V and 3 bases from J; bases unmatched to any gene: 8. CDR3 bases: TGTGCCAGCAGACCACCGGGACTAGCGGGACGCTACAATGAGCAGTTCTTC. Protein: CASRPPGLAGRYNEQFF.

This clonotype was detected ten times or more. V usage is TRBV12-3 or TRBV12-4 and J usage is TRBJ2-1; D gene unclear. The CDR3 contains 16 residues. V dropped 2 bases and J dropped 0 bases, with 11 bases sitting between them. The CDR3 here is CASSLFGRPSYNEQFF. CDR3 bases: TGTGCCAGCAGTTTATTCGGCAGGCCCTCCTACAATGAGCAGTTCTTC.

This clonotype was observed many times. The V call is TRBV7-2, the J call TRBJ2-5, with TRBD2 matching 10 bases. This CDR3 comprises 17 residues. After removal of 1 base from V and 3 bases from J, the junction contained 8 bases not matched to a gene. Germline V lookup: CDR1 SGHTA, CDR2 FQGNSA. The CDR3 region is CASSLVPSGSRKETQYF. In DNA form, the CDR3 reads TGTGCCAGCAGCTTAGTCCCTAGCGGGAGTAGGAAAGAGACCCAGTACTTC.

The CDR3 region is CASTPPGWQETQYF. CDR3 DNA: TGTGCCAGCACCCCTCCAGGGTGGCAAGAGACCCAGTACTTC. V is TRBV12-3 or TRBV12-4 and J is TRBJ2-5, with D perhaps TRBD1 (5 bases). The CDR3 contains 14 residues. V was cut by 7 bases and J by 2 bases, with 14 bases left in between.

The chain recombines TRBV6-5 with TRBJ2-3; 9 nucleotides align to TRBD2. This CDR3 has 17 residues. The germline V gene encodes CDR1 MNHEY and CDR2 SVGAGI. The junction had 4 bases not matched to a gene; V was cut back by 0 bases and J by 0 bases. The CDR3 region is CASSYSLGLASTDTQYF. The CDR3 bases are TGTGCCAGCAGTTACTCGCTCGGACTAGCGAGCACAGATACGCAGTATTTT.

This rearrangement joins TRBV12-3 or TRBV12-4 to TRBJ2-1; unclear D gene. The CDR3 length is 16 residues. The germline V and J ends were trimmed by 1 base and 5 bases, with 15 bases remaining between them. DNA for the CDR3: TGTGCCAGCAGTTTAGGAGGAGCCCGGTCTCACAATGAGCAGTTCTTC. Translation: CASSLGGARSHNEQFF.

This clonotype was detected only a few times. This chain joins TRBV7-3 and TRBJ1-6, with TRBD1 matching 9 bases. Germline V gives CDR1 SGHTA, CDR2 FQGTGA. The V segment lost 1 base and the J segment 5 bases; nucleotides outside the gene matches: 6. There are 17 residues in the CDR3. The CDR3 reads CASSLKGGTGNNSPLHF. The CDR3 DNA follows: TGTGCCAGCAGCTTAAAAGGAGGGACAGGGAATAATTCACCCCTCCACTTT.